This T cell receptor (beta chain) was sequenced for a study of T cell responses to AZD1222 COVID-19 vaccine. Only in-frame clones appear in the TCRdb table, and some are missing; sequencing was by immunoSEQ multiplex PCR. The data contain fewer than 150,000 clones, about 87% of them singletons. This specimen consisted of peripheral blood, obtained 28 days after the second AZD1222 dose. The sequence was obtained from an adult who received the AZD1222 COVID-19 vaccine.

The CDR3: CASSRTGSNTEAFF. The CDR3 bases are TGCGCCAGCAGCCGGACAGGGTCGAACACTGAAGCTTTCTTT. The V gene is TRBV5-1, the J gene TRBJ1-1; 8 bases map to TRBD1. The V gene's germline CDR1 is SGHRS and CDR2 YFSETQ. The trim removed 4 bases at V and 1 base at J, leaving 3 bases unmatched. The CDR3 spans 14 residues.